The clone carrying this TCR beta chain was counted once. Looked up from germline, CDR1 is SGHRS and CDR2 is YFSETQ. V lost 4 bases to trimming and J lost 0 bases, with 13 bases between them. This CDR3 has 15 amino acids. TCRdb's table, derived via immunoSEQ multiplex PCR, lists solely in-frame clones and lacks some. The sample has hundreds of thousands of clones, roughly four fifths seen once. The data were obtained in a study of blood T cell repertoires in COVID-19. This TCR was sampled from a woman aged 50 to 65 with acute or convalescent COVID-19. Material for sequencing was peripheral blood. The chain has TRBV5-1 and TRBJ1-1; D may be TRBD1 (6 bases). CDR3 DNA sequence: TGCGCCAGCAGCCTAGGACAGTCCCTGAACACTGAAGCTTTCTTT. Its translation: CASSLGQSLNTEAFF.